Given below is one TCR beta chain in context. These data belong to a study of blood T cell repertoires in COVID-19. Looked up from germline, CDR1 is KGHSH and CDR2 is LQKENI. There are 13 residues in the CDR3. V was cut by 7 bases and J by 5 bases, with 14 bases left in between. Repertoires were generated with immunoSEQ multiplex PCR, while TCRdb's copy carries only in-frame clones and drops some. The sample lists 200,000 to 250,000 clones, roughly nine tenths seen once, with 2.6% in the top ten. This clonotype was obtained from a woman in her twenties or thirties who had recovered from COVID-19. The chain recombines TRBV18 with TRBJ1-1; the D is unclear. Sequenced sample: PBMCs or T cells enriched from blood (not recorded which). CDR3 residues: CASLAGEGTEAFF. As DNA, the CDR3 is TGTGCCAGCTTAGCGGGAGAAGGAACTGAAGCTTTCTTT.